A selection of T cell receptor beta chains follows, all from one sample in a study of OX40 agonist ivuxolimab in advanced cancers. Assay: immunoSEQ multiplex PCR; the TCRdb copy retains only in-frame clones and omits some. The table lists approximately 48,000 clones, around nine tenths of them singletons. The specimen comprised CD4+ or CD8+ T cells sorted from blood, sampled in a trial of the OX40 agonist ivuxolimab. Every receptor here comes from an adult with an advanced solid tumor such as melanoma, head and neck, liver or kidney cancer. Each CDR3 is given with its conserved first and last residue. The D gene is left open where the match is weak. The size field is filled for only some rows; it gives once, few, many or a size class.

D | size | J | V | CDR3 | DNA
NA | NA | TRBJ1-2 | TRBV27 | CASSSLGDGGYTF | TGTGCCAGCAGTTCGCTGGGGGACGGAGGCTACACCTTC
TRBD1 | NA | TRBJ1-2 | TRBV6-5 | CASSNRRGTEYGYTF | TGTGCCAGCAGTAACCGCCGCGGGACAGAGTATGGCTACACCTTC
NA | NA | TRBJ2-7 | TRBV6-6 | CASGGARDEQYF | TGTGCCAGCGGGGGGGCGCGGGACGAGCAGTACTTC
NA | once | TRBJ2-3 | TRBV18 | CASSPPPGSTDTQYF | TGTGCCAGCTCACCACCCCCCGGGTCCACAGATACGCAGTATTTT
NA | NA | TRBJ1-1 | TRBV13 | CASSLTGNTEAFF | TGTGCCAGCAGCTTAACGGGGAACACTGAAGCTTTCTTT
NA | NA | TRBJ1-6 | TRBV21-1 | CASSKVPHHSPLHF | TGTGCCAGCAGCAAAGTACCTCATCATTCACCCCTCCACTTT
NA | NA | TRBJ1-1 | TRBV27 | CASSLSGGLNTEAFF | TGTGCCAGCAGTTTATCGGGGGGACTGAACACTGAAGCTTTCTTT
NA | NA | TRBJ2-1 | TRBV6-6 | CASSYARSSYNEQFF | TGTGCCAGCAGTTACGCACGGAGCTCCTACAATGAGCAGTTCTTC
NA | NA | TRBJ2-5 | TRBV11-1 | CASSLWERETQYF | TGTGCCAGCAGCTTGTGGGAGCGGGAGACCCAGTACTTC
TRBD1 | NA | TRBJ2-7 | TRBV27 | CASNEQGAYEQYF | TGTGCCAGCAATGAACAGGGGGCCTACGAGCAGTACTTC
NA | NA | TRBJ2-5 | TRBV5-6 | CASSFWGQTQYF | TGTGCCAGCAGCTTTTGGGGCCAGACCCAGTACTTC
TRBD2 | NA | TRBJ2-5 | TRBV27 | CASSSVAGMETQYF | TGTGCCAGCAGTTCAGTAGCGGGAATGGAGACCCAGTACTTC
NA | NA | TRBJ1-2 | TRBV27 | CASSLAGTTEYGYTF | TGTGCCAGCAGTTTAGCTGGGACTACCGAGTATGGCTACACCTTC
NA | NA | TRBJ2-7 | TRBV29-1 | CSVRPQRGPLKQYF | TGCAGCGTTCGTCCTCAACGGGGGCCTTTGAAGCAGTACTTC
NA | NA | TRBJ2-3 | TRBV6-5 | CASSLGLSTDTQYF | TGTGCCAGCAGCCTCGGGCTTAGCACAGATACGCAGTATTTT
TRBD1 | NA | TRBJ1-1 | TRBV27 | CASSTTGGNTEAFF | TGTGCCAGCAGTACGACAGGGGGCAACACTGAAGCTTTCTTT
NA | once | TRBJ2-7 | TRBV4-3 | CASSQARSSLRGSYEQYF | TGCGCCAGCAGCCAAGCCCGGTCCAGCCTCCGTGGGTCCTACGAGCAGTACTTC
TRBD2 | NA | TRBJ2-7 | TRBV19 | CASSIAASGRAVYF | TGTGCCAGTAGTATAGCGGCTAGCGGGAGGGCCGTGTACTTC
TRBD2 | NA | TRBJ2-1 | TRBV27 | CASSLGGTSGIKHHYNEQFF | TGTGCCAGCAGTTTGGGTGGGACTAGCGGGATCAAACACCACTACAATGAGCAGTTCTTC
NA | NA | TRBJ2-3 | TRBV6-9 | CASSYEDPADTQYF | TGTGCCAGCAGTTACGAAGACCCAGCCGATACGCAGTATTTT
NA | NA | TRBJ1-1 | TRBV9 | CASSVAGGGTEAFF | TGTGCCAGCAGCGTAGCTGGGGGAGGCACTGAAGCTTTCTTT
NA | NA | TRBJ2-3 | TRBV7-6 | CASSLWVRGDADTQYF | TGTGCCAGCAGCTTATGGGTCCGGGGCGACGCAGATACGCAGTATTTT
NA | NA | TRBJ1-1 | TRBV23-1 | CASSLPIRTEAFF | TGCGCCAGCAGTCTTCCAATACGGACTGAAGCTTTCTTT
NA | NA | TRBJ2-7 | TRBV11-1 | CASSFGLAYEQYF | TGTGCCAGCAGCTTCGGACTGGCATACGAGCAGTACTTC
NA | NA | TRBJ1-1 | TRBV30 | CAWSVRGANEAFF | TGTGCCTGGAGTGTACGGGGGGCGAATGAAGCTTTCTTT
TRBD1 | NA | TRBJ1-2 | TRBV6-1 | CASSEAGTGVGYTF | TGTGCCAGCAGTGAAGCTGGGACAGGGGTCGGCTACACCTTC
NA | NA | TRBJ1-5 | TRBV9 | CASSANHGQPQHF | TGTGCCAGCAGCGCGAACCACGGGCAGCCCCAGCATTTT
NA | NA | TRBJ2-1 | TRBV18 | CASSPSDSYNEQFF | TGTGCCAGCTCACCCTCGGACAGTTACAATGAGCAGTTCTTC
NA | NA | TRBJ2-7 | TRBV6-1 | CASSEFPHYSYEQYF | TGTGCCAGCAGTGAATTCCCACACTACTCCTACGAGCAGTACTTC
NA | NA | TRBJ2-2 | TRBV25-1 | CASSGTTGRGNTGELFF | TGTGCCAGCAGTGGGACAACAGGGCGCGGGAACACCGGGGAGCTGTTTTTT
TRBD1 | once | TRBJ1-5 | TRBV7-9 | CASSPGQGFQPQHF | TGTGCCAGCAGCCCGGGACAGGGCTTTCAGCCCCAGCATTTT
NA | NA | TRBJ1-4 | TRBV5-5 | CASSFPTGHDVF | TGTGCCAGCAGCTTCCCGACAGGCCATGATGTTTTT
TRBD2 | NA | TRBJ2-3 | TRBV9 | CASSVGLAGDTQYF | TGTGCCAGCAGCGTAGGACTAGCGGGAGATACGCAGTATTTT
NA | once | TRBJ2-7 | TRBV6-1 | CASSETGRSGYEQYF | TGTGCCAGCAGTGAAACAGGGAGATCGGGCTACGAGCAGTACTTC
TRBD2 | NA | TRBJ2-7 | TRBV28 | CASSLVGRALEQYF | TGTGCCAGCAGTTTAGTCGGGAGGGCCCTTGAGCAGTACTTC
NA | NA | TRBJ1-3 | TRBV7-8 | CASSLGGAGNTIYF | TGTGCCAGCAGCTTAGGGGGGGCTGGAAACACCATATATTTT